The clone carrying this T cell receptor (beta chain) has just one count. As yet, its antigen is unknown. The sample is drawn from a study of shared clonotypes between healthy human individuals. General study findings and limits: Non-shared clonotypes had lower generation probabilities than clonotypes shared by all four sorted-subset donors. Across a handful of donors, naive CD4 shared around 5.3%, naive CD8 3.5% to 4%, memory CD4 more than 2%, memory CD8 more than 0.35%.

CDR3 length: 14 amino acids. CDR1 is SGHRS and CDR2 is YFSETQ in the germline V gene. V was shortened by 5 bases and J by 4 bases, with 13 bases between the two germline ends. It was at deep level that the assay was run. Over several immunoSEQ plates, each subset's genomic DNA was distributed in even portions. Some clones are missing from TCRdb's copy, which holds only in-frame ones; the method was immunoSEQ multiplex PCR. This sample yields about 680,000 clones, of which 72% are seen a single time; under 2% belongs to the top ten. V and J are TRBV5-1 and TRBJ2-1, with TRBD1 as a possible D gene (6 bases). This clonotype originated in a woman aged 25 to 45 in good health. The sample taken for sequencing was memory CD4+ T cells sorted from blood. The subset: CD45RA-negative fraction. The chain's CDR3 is CASSRTGMYNEQFF. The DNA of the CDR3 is TGCGCCAGCAGTAGAACAGGGATGTACAATGAGCAGTTCTTC.